A single sample gave rise to the 25 T cell receptor beta chains below, sequenced in a study of blood T cell repertoires in COVID-19. The repertoire was sequenced with immunoSEQ multiplex PCR; TCRdb's copy has only in-frame clones and lacks some. Here the sample spans about 260,000 clones, around 89% being singletons. What was sequenced was peripheral blood. The receptors shown here come from a woman aged 40 to 50 with acute or convalescent COVID-19.

This clone was detected a few times. The J gene is TRBJ1-1, the V gene TRBV5-4; 7 bases map to TRBD1. The germline V gene has CDR1 SGHNT and CDR2 YYREEE (reference sequence). V dropped 4 bases and J dropped 4; count of bases not matched to a gene: 4. CDR3 length: 13 residues. CDR3 DNA sequence: TGTGCCAGCAGCATCGGGACAGCCACTGAAGCTTTCTTT. Its protein is CASSIGTATEAFF.

This clone has a single count. The chain uses TRBV2 and TRBJ2-5; 9 bases are a match to TRBD2. The germline CDR1 and CDR2 sequences are SNHLY and FYNNEI. CDR3 length equals 15 residues. The ends lost 5 bases at V and 5 bases at J; junction bases unmatched: 9. The CDR3 DNA reads as TGTGCCAGCAGTAATAGCGGGGGAGACCGGGAGACCCAGTACTTC. Its translation: CASSNSGGDRETQYF. Variable domain in full (rest from reference TRBV2 and TRBJ2-5): EPEVTQTPSHQVTQMGQEVILRCVPISNHLYFYWYRQILGQKVEFLVSFYNNEISEKSEIFDDQFSVERPDGSNFTLKIRSTKLEDSAMYFCASSNSGGDRETQYFGPGTRLLVL.

The chain has TRBV6-5 and TRBJ1-2, with D tentatively TRBD1 (5 bases). This CDR3 spans 15 amino acids. Trimming left V 8 bases short and J 0 bases short, with 16 bases between. Germline V lookup: CDR1 MNHEY, CDR2 SVGAGI. The chain's CDR3 is CASGTGGLANYGYTF. The CDR3 DNA sequence: TGTGCCAGCGGAACAGGAGGGCTAGCTAACTATGGCTACACCTTC.

This rearrangement joins TRBV7-9 to TRBJ1-4; perhaps TRBD1 as D (5 bases). V was shortened by 2 bases and J by 0 bases, with 16 bases between the two germline ends. The CDR3 has 18 residues. Germline V lookup: CDR1 SEHNR, CDR2 FQNEAQ (reference sequence). CDR3 sequence (DNA): TGTGCCAGCAGCTTAATATCCCTTGCGGGGGCAACTAATGAAAAACTGTTTTTT. It translates to CASSLISLAGATNEKLFF. The whole variable domain, remainder taken from reference TRBV7-9 and TRBJ1-4, is DTGVSQNPRHKITKRGQNVTFRCDPISEHNRLYWYRQTLGQGPEFLTYFQNEAQLEKSRLLSDRFSAERPKGSFSTLEIQRTEQGDSAMYLCASSLISLAGATNEKLFFGSGTQLSVL.

In DNA form, the CDR3 reads TGTGCCTACCTAGGGGGTCCGAGGACTGAAGCTTTCTTT. Amino acids: CAYLGGPRTEAFF. The chain employs TRBV30 and TRBJ1-1, with D perhaps matching TRBD1 (6 bases). CDR3 length: 13 amino acids. Trimming cost V 7 bases and J 5 bases, with 17 bases left between them. Germline V gene data show CDR1 as GTSNPN and CDR2 as SVGIG (reference sequence). Full variable domain (remainder filled in from reference TRBV30 and TRBJ1-1): SQTIHQWPATLVQPVGSPLSLECTVEGTSNPNLYWYRQAAGRGLQLLFYSVGIGQISSEVPQNLSASRPQDRQFILSSKKLLLSDSGFYLCAYLGGPRTEAFFGQGTRLTVV.

The rearrangement uses TRBV5-1 and TRBJ2-1; TRBD1 aligns across 9 bases. The trim removed 8 bases at V and 1 base at J, leaving 13 bases unmatched. Germline V CDR1 and CDR2: SGHRS, YFSETQ. CDR3 length: 17 amino acids. In DNA, the CDR3 is TGCGCCAGACGCGGGGACAGGGCTTTAAGTTCCTACAATGAGCAGTTCTTC. Protein product: CARRGDRALSSYNEQFF.

V is TRBV6-1 and J is TRBJ2-7; the match to TRBD2 covers 12 bases. This CDR3 is built from 15 residues. Germline assignment: CDR1 MNHNS and CDR2 SASEGT. The trim removed 2 bases at V and 5 bases at J, leaving 4 bases unmatched. In DNA form, the CDR3 reads TGTGCCAGCAGTGAAAACACTAGCGGGGGGCACGAGCAGTACGTC. Amino acids: CASSENTSGGHEQYV.

The chain employs TRBV5-1 and TRBJ1-1, with D perhaps matching TRBD1 (5 bases). This CDR3 comprises 14 residues. Germline CDR1 reads SGHRS; CDR2 reads YFSETQ. V lost 5 bases, J lost 5 bases, and 16 bases lay in between. The CDR3 is CASRPGNPGTEAFF. For the CDR3, the DNA is TGCGCCAGCAGACCCGGAAACCCAGGGACTGAAGCTTTCTTT.

The chain uses TRBV7-2 and TRBJ1-2; 8 bases map to TRBD1. The ends lost 7 bases at V and 0 bases at J; junction bases unmatched: 4. The germline CDR1 and CDR2 sequences are SGHTA and FQGNSA. This CDR3 has 14 amino acids. The CDR3: CASMTGAANYGYTF. The DNA for the CDR3 is TGTGCCAGCATGACAGGGGCTGCTAACTATGGCTACACCTTC.

This chain uses TRBV27 with TRBJ1-6; 10 nucleotides align to TRBD1. The trim removed 6 bases at V and 7 bases at J, leaving 6 bases unmatched. The V gene's germline CDR1 is MNHEY and CDR2 SMNVEV (reference sequence). The CDR3 spans 15 residues. The chain's CDR3 is CASSTGTGVNSPLHF. The CDR3 DNA follows: TGTGCCAGCAGCACCGGGACAGGGGTAAATTCACCCCTCCACTTT.

For the CDR3, the DNA is TGTGCTAGTGGCTTTACAGGGGGCAAAACTAATGAAAAACTGTTTTTT. It codes for CASGFTGGKTNEKLFF. The V and J genes are TRBV12-5 and TRBJ1-4; 9 nucleotides match TRBD1. The CDR3 extends over 16 amino acids. Germline V gene lookup returns CDR1 LGHNT and CDR2 FRNRAP. Losses at the gene ends were 6 bases for V and 1 base for J; bases not matched to a gene: 6.

A single count supports this clone. The rearrangement uses TRBV7-3 and TRBJ1-6, with a tentative D call TRBD1 (5 bases). The CDR3 has 16 amino acids. In germline, CDR1 is SGHTA, CDR2 FQGTGA. Trimming cost V 5 bases and J 3 bases, with 14 bases left between them. The CDR3 nucleotides read TGTGCCAGCAGCCCCGGGGGTCCCGACTATAATTCACCCCTCCACTTT. Encoded protein: CASSPGGPDYNSPLHF.

V is TRBV6-5 and J is TRBJ1-5, with D tentatively TRBD1 (5 bases). Looked up from germline, CDR1 is MNHEY and CDR2 is SVGAGI. V lost 7 bases, J lost 3 bases, and 16 bases lay in between. This CDR3 comprises 15 residues. The CDR3 region has the DNA TGTGCCAGCACCCTGGACAATGTTAACAATCAGCCCCAGCATTTT. Residues: CASTLDNVNNQPQHF.

The rearrangement joins TRBV5-1 to TRBJ2-5, with TRBD2 matching over 8 bases. This CDR3 is built from 16 residues. CDR1 and CDR2 (germline): SGHRS, YFSETQ. V was pared by 7 bases and J by 5 bases, with 16 bases of the junction left unmatched. The CDR3 loop is CASPGCWRGEIETQYF. In nucleotides, the CDR3 is TGCGCCAGCCCGGGTTGTTGGCGGGGGGAGATTGAGACCCAGTACTTC.

CDR3 bases: TGTGCCAGCAGCCCCCGACGGGGGGGGACCGGGGAGCTGTTTTTT. It is translated as CASSPRRGGTGELFF. The chain links TRBV11-2 to TRBJ2-2, with TRBD2 matching over 8 bases. The germline gives CDR1 SGHAT, CDR2 FQNNGV. The CDR3 totals 15 residues. J lost 5 bases, V lost 5 bases, and 7 bases had no gene match.

The chain couples TRBV29-1 to TRBJ1-3; 7 bases fit TRBD1. V lost 4 bases, J lost 2 bases, and 5 bases stayed unmatched. Germline CDR1 is SQVTM and CDR2 is ANQGSEA. The CDR3 extends over 14 amino acids. CDR3 sequence: CSVAGGGAGNTIYF. The CDR3 region has the DNA TGCAGCGTTGCGGGAGGGGGCGCTGGAAACACCATATATTTT.

The chain has TRBV7-3 and TRBJ1-6; 7 positions match TRBD1. The trim removed 3 bases at V and 13 bases at J, leaving 9 bases unmatched. Germline V gene lookup returns CDR1 SGHTA and CDR2 FQGTGA. CDR3 length: 14 residues. DNA for the CDR3: TGTGCCAGCAGCTTGGACAGGATGGGATCGCCCCTCCACTTT. Translation: CASSLDRMGSPLHF.

The chain links TRBV6-1 to TRBJ2-7; 8 nucleotides match TRBD1. Germline-derived CDR1 and CDR2 are MNHNS and SASEGT. V gave up 2 bases and J gave up 7 bases; unmatched junction bases: 4. The CDR3 totals 13 residues. The DNA of the CDR3 is TGTGCCAGCAGTGAACAGGGGGCGGGGGAGCAGTACGTC. This codes for CASSEQGAGEQYV.

This chain connects TRBV14 to TRBJ2-4; 10 bases match TRBD2. The CDR3 runs to 15 residues. Germline values: CDR1 SGHDN, CDR2 FVKESK. V shed 4 bases, J shed 9 bases, and the junction held 9 bases outside the gene matches. The CDR3 protein is CASSLVAGGKGIQYF. CDR3 in DNA: TGTGCCAGCAGCCTCGTAGCGGGGGGCAAGGGCATTCAGTACTTC.

This chain links TRBV25-1 with TRBJ1-2, with TRBD1 as a possible D gene (6 bases). This CDR3 is 14 amino acids long. Trimming took 6 bases from V and 8 from J, leaving 19 bases between them. Germline V gene lookup returns CDR1 MGHDK and CDR2 SYGVNS. DNA of the CDR3: TGTGCCAGCAGCAAACAGGGTGAAGTCGTGGGCTACACCTTC. Its translation: CASSKQGEVVGYTF.

In this sample, this clone turned up once. The rearrangement joins TRBV18 to TRBJ2-5, with 8 bases identical to TRBD2. The CDR3 extends over 13 amino acids. Trimming removed 6 bases from V and 1 base from J; junction bases left unmatched: 1. Germline V gene data show CDR1 as KGHSH and CDR2 as LQKENI. The CDR3 region is CASSRGGQETQYF. The CDR3 DNA reads as TGTGCCAGCTCTCGGGGGGGCCAAGAGACCCAGTACTTC.

The chain couples TRBV3-1 (or the pseudogene TRBV3-2) to TRBJ1-5; the D is unclear. The V gene lost 4 bases and the J gene lost 4 bases, with 8 bases spanning the gap. This CDR3 is built from 13 residues. Germline loops: CDR1 LGHDT, CDR2 YNNKEL (reference sequence). This chain's CDR3 is CASSPGGNQPQHF. The CDR3 region has the DNA TGTGCCAGCAGCCCCGGAGGGAATCAGCCCCAGCATTTT.

The V and J genes are TRBV28 and TRBJ2-2; D ambiguous. CDR1 MDHEN and CDR2 SYDVKM come from the germline V gene. The germline V and J ends were trimmed by 5 bases and 3 bases, with 10 bases remaining between them. There are 14 residues in the CDR3. The CDR3 region is CASSLPRDTGELFF. The CDR3 DNA sequence: TGTGCCAGCAGTCTACCTCGAGACACCGGGGAGCTGTTTTTT.

This clone was counted between two and nine times. This chain joins TRBV6-2 or TRBV6-3 and TRBJ1-2; weak D call: TRBD1 (5 bases). Trimming removed 3 bases at V and 0 bases at J, with 14 bases between. CDR1 is MNHEY, CDR2 SVGEGT, per germline. CDR3 length equals 16 residues. This CDR3 reads CASSYSLQDTNYGYTF. The CDR3 nucleotides are TGTGCCAGCAGTTATTCCCTCCAGGACACTAACTATGGCTACACCTTC.

The sample holds one count of this clone. The chain couples TRBV29-1 to TRBJ1-1; 9 bases line up with TRBD1. Germline CDR1 and CDR2: SQVTM and ANQGSEA. The CDR3 consists of 13 residues. With 6 bases clipped from V and 3 bases from J, the junction kept 5 bases outside the gene matches. The CDR3 loop reads CSVERQGDTEAFF. CDR3 DNA: TGCAGCGTAGAAAGACAGGGGGACACTGAAGCTTTCTTT.